Listed here is a single T cell receptor beta chain. This record comes from a study of blood T cell repertoires in COVID-19. Study background: Spain, Italy and the United States supplied samples that represented acute and convalescent COVID-19.

Participant ages covered about 18 to 100 years across 25 or so US areas. Researchers sorted participants into cohorts using their self-reported clinical history. Methods used by the authors: Quantification of nucleated cells was approximated via reference gene primer amplification. The protocol was immunoSEQ multiplex PCR, while the TCRdb copy is restricted to in-frame clones and leaves out a portion. The DNA was the basis for D and trimming; V, J and clone size are from that table. The sample lists 170,000 or so clones; 88% were seen once. V lost 2 bases to trimming and J lost 5 bases, with 18 bases between them. Germline assignment: CDR1 MNHNY and CDR2 SVGAGI (reference sequence). The CDR3 length is 16 residues.

This chain connects TRBV6-6 to TRBJ1-1; D ambiguous. The sequencing sample was made of PBMCs or T cells enriched from blood (not recorded which). This sequence was found in a woman younger than 30 who had recovered from COVID-19. CDR3 coding DNA: TGTGCCAGCAGTTACGACGGCAGACGGCAGGCTACTGAAGCTTTCTTT. It yields the protein CASSYDGRRQATEAFF.